This T cell receptor beta chain was obtained from a study of cytomegalovirus exposure and HLA in healthy donors (dated by TCRdb to 2017 to 2019). About the full investigation: According to a later analysis, one platform produced both the roughly 120 validation repertoires and the 666 repertoires of the first cohort. The aim of the study was to test whether cataloging public T cell receptors could identify signatures of past pathogen exposure. In addition to the first cohort of 666 subjects, a separate validation cohort of approximately 130 different subjects was used. The study combined high-throughput TCR immunosequencing, statistical association of individual TCRs with disease status, and machine learning to predict cytomegalovirus infection status. Overall study outcomes, separate from this receptor: In vitro tests confirmed that three of the cytomegalovirus-associated TCR beta chains recognize cytomegalovirus antigens. The authors suggested that the approach could potentially be extended to other disease states and immunological phenotypes. While some public TCRs were present in many individuals, most TCR sequences turned up only very rarely across donors. A later analysis found that TCRs clustered in the first cohort also tended to co-occur in the 120 validation repertoires, with just under 95% of cluster scores above 0. A total of 150 or so TCR beta chains were listed by the study as associated with cytomegalovirus. All 120 or so repertoires were used to score co-occurrence in the validation cohort in a later analysis, because that analysis had no HLA typing for the cohort. The classifier was reported to diagnose cytomegalovirus status with high specificity and sensitivity in both the original cohort and the validation cohort.

The donors belonged to the validation cohort of over a hundred subjects, which was separate from the roughly 670-subject first cohort. The library was prepared using the immunoSEQ multiplex PCR assay. As for how the authors treated the data: To diagnose cytomegalovirus status from the catalog of TCR beta chain sequences, a statistical classification framework was built. Imported from immuneACCESS, the table was reduced by TCRdb to in-frame sequences with V and J called. These copies leave out some clones; in studies compared against another copy, an unresolved V gene accounts for under half, and the cause of the remainder is not known. V and J calls and clone size come straight from that table; D and trimming were deduced from the DNA. This sample has about 200,000 clones in its table, and approximately 82% of those were observed once. The ten most abundant clones make up about an eighth of the sample.

The CDR3 runs 14 residues from the cysteine to the phenylalanine. Just the 42-base CDR3 DNA is kept, in frame starting at base 1. According to the germline V gene (reference sequence), CDR1 reads LNHDA and CDR2 reads SQIVND. After removal of 5 bases from V and 4 bases from J, the junction retains 6 bases not matched to a gene. Remarks on this clone: The antigen this receptor binds is unknown. Base qualities are missing; no much larger clone stands one base away.

Rearrangement joined TRBV19 to TRBJ2-3; TRBD2 fits 7 bases in the junction. Sequencing was performed on PBMCs. The TCR comes from a woman younger than 45 in good health and CMV-seropositive. The nucleotide sequence is TGTGCCAGTAGTGGCCCAGCGGGACCAGATACGCAGTATTTT. The translation is CASSGPAGPDTQYF.